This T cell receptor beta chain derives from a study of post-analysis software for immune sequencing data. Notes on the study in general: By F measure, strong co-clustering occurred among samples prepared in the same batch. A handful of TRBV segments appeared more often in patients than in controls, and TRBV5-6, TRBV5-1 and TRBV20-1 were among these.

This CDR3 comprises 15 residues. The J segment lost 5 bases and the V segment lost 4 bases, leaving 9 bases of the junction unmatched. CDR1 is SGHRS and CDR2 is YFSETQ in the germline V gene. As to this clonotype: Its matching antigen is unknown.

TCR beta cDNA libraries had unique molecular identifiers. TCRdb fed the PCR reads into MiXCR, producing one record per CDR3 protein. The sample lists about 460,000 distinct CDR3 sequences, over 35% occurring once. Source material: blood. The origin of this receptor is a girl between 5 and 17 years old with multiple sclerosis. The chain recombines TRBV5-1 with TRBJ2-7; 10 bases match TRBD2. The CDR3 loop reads CASSLTGTSANEQYF. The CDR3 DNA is TGCGCCAGCAGCCTAACAGGGACTAGCGCGAACGAGCAGTACTTC.